The 4 T cell receptor beta chains given below trace back to one sample, sequenced in a study of control samples from healthy donors and cancer patients. The repertoire was sequenced with immunoSEQ multiplex PCR; TCRdb's copy has only in-frame clones and lacks some. The sample has 100,000 or so clones, 90% to 95% seen once; the top ten hold roughly 0.9%. The specimen was blood. These receptors all come from a woman between 25 and 40 years old in good health.

The genes are TRBV18 and TRBJ1-1; D is undetermined. V gave up 0 bases and J gave up 8 bases, with 13 bases separating them. Germline V gives CDR1 KGHSH, CDR2 LQKENI. The CDR3 is made up of 14 amino acids. The CDR3 bases are TGTGCCAGCTCACCACCGGTAGGCAGAAGAGAAGCTTTCTTT. It is translated as CASSPPVGRREAFF.

The genes are TRBV2 and TRBJ2-7; 9 nucleotides line up with TRBD2. With 4 bases clipped from V and 2 bases from J, the junction kept 6 bases outside the gene matches. CDR3 size: 15 residues. CDR1 and CDR2 (germline): SNHLY, FYNNEI. CDR3 nucleotides: TGTGCCAGCAGTGGGGGGGCTAGCGGGACCTACGAGCAGTACTTC. Its translation: CASSGGASGTYEQYF.

This chain links TRBV6-4 with TRBJ1-1, with D possibly matching TRBD1 (5 bases). This CDR3 is built from 14 residues. CDR1 is MRHNA, CDR2 SNTAGT, per germline. With 3 bases removed from V and 3 bases from J, the gap between germline ends came to 11 bases. Here the CDR3 reads CASSEAGTHTEAFF. As DNA, the CDR3 is TGTGCCAGCAGTGAGGCAGGGACCCACACTGAAGCTTTCTTT.

This clone appeared once. The CDR3 DNA reads TGTGCCAGCAGGTTAAGCAGGACAGGGGATGTAGAGACCCAGTACTTC. This codes for CASRLSRTGDVETQYF. The genes are TRBV27 and TRBJ2-5; 9 bases are a match to TRBD1. V lost 6 bases to trimming and J lost 4 bases; unmatched junction nucleotides: 12. The germline V gene encodes CDR1 MNHEY and CDR2 SMNVEV (reference sequence). This CDR3 region has 16 residues.